The sample holds many counts of the clone carrying this TCR beta chain. The antigen is unknown. This sample is drawn from a study of T cells in Graves' hyperthyroidism and ophthalmopathy. RNA transcripts served as the template for amplifying TCR beta CDR3 regions. HTBI primers were used for first-round RT-PCR of the TCR CDR3. TCRdb analysed the multiplex PCR reads with MiXCR anew, one entry per CDR3 protein. The sample has more than 250,000 distinct CDR3 sequences, over 12% seen once. Points from the study as a whole: A model built on 13 V-J features separated ophthalmopathy from stable hyperthyroidism.

Uncontrolled infection, other autoimmune disease, pregnancy or lactation excluded patients. Per germline, CDR1 KGHSH and CDR2 LQKENI. V lost 4 bases and J 3 bases, leaving 11 bases between the germline ends. CDR3 length equals 14 residues. This chain links TRBV18 with TRBJ2-3, with D possibly TRBD2 on 5 matching bases. The sequence derives from a woman between 50 and 59 years old with Graves' hyperthyroidism that later progressed to Graves' ophthalmopathy. Sequenced: blood. CDR3 loop: CASSRGSVTDTQYF. CDR3 nucleotides: TGTGCCAGCTCACGGGGTAGCGTAACAGATACGCAGTATTTT.